This T cell receptor beta chain emerged from a study of response to subunit inactivated influenza vaccine. General study results and limits: Authors suggested few new T cells are recruited by each seasonal influenza vaccination.

TCRdb analysed the RT-PCR reads with MiXCR anew, one entry per CDR3 protein. The sample lists approximately 700,000 distinct CDR3 sequences, approximately 15% occurring once. This clonotype showed up just a few times. The antigen is not known. This receptor was identified in a man between 45 and 60 years old who received an inactivated influenza vaccine. The sample consisted of PBMCs from blood, taken roughly 2 weeks before vaccination.

This CDR3 is CASNDGTSNQPQHF. The DNA for the CDR3 is TGTGCCAGCAATGACGGGACTAGCAATCAGCCCCAGCATTTT. The J gene is TRBJ1-5, the V gene TRBV9; a weak D match, TRBD1 (5 bases). V lost 6 bases and J lost 0, with 10 bases in between. Germline V gene sequence: CDR1 SGDLS, CDR2 YYNGEE. The CDR3 loop spans 14 amino acids. Looking up the rest from reference TRBV9 and TRBJ1-5 gives the full variable domain: DSGVTQTPKHLITATGQRVTLRCSPRSGDLSVYWYQQSLDQGLQFLIQYYNGEERAKGNILERFSAQQFPDLHSELNLSSLELGDSALYFCASNDGTSNQPQHFGDGTRLSIL.